This T cell receptor beta chain derives from a study of blood T cell repertoires in COVID-19. Whole-study context: Some COVID-19 samples were acute and others convalescent; all came from the United States, Italy and Spain. From T cells, B-cell-depleted T cells, or PBMCs came the material, which was cDNA or gDNA.

Data came from immunoSEQ multiplex PCR; TCRdb stores just in-frame clones and leaves some out. The sample lists about 240,000 clones, 85% to 90% occurring once. The CDR3 has 15 amino acids. The ends lost 5 bases at V and 4 bases at J; junction bases unmatched: 10. Germline values: CDR1 SGHAT, CDR2 FQNNGV. The chain joins TRBV11-2 to TRBJ2-7, with 8 bases identical to TRBD1. The specimen was peripheral blood. The sequence was obtained from a woman between 40 and 55 years old who had recovered from COVID-19. In nucleotides, the CDR3 is TGTGCCAGCAGCCTCCAAGGACAGGGTGGGTACGAGCAGTACTTC. Protein: CASSLQGQGGYEQYF.